A single sample gave rise to the 3 T cell receptor beta chains below, sequenced in a study of blood T cell repertoires in COVID-19. Clones were sequenced by immunoSEQ multiplex PCR, and TCRdb holds only the in-frame ones, with some missing. Among roughly 70,000 clones listed, more than 65% were seen once. The material sequenced was peripheral blood. The receptors stem from a human donor in a cohort sampled during active COVID-19.

The table lists this clone with a count of one. For the CDR3, the DNA is TGTGCCAGCAGCCATCCCACTAACACCATATATTTT. This sequence encodes CASSHPTNTIYF. V is TRBV9 and J is TRBJ1-3; D is undetermined. This CDR3 has 12 residues. V gave up 4 bases and J gave up 7 bases, with 9 bases separating them. The germline V gene encodes CDR1 SGDLS and CDR2 YYNGEE.

The V call is TRBV20-1, the J call TRBJ2-5; D gene uncertain. V lost 3 bases and J lost 0, with 8 bases in between. This CDR3 spans 13 amino acids. Germline CDR1 DFQATT, CDR2 SNEGSKA (reference sequence). The CDR3, as DNA: TGCAGTGCTAGTGAACTACACCAAGAGACCCAGTACTTC. As protein: CSASELHQETQYF.

This rearrangement joins TRBV14 to TRBJ2-7; no clear D gene. The CDR3 covers 14 residues. Per the germline V gene, CDR1 is SGHDN and CDR2 is FVKESK. The ends were cut back, 0 bases at V and 4 bases at J, with 10 bases in the middle. CDR3 region: CASSQDTVRYEQYF. The CDR3 DNA is TGTGCCAGCAGCCAAGATACGGTCCGGTACGAGCAGTACTTC.